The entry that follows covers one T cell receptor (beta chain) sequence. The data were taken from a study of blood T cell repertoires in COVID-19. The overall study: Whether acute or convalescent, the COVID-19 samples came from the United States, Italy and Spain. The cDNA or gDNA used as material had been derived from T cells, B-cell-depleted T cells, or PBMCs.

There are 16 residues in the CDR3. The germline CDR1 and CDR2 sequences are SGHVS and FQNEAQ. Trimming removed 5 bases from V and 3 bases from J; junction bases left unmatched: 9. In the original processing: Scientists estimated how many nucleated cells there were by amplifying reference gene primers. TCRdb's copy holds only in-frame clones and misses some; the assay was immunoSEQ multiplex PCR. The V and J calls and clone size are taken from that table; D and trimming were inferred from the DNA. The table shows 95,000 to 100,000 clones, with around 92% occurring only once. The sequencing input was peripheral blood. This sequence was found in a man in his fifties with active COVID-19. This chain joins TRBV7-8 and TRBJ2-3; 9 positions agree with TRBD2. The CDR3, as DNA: TGTGCCAGCAGCCTCGTTAGCGGGAGAGAGACAGATACGCAGTATTTT. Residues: CASSLVSGRETDTQYF.